Each of the 10 T cell receptor beta chains below was sequenced from the same sample in a study of STAT5B mutations in CD4+ large granular lymphocyte leukemia. The method was immunoSEQ multiplex PCR; TCRdb's version includes in-frame clones alone and lacks a portion of them. The profile shows under 40,000 clones, around 66% of them singletons. The sample comprised CD4+ T cells from blood buffy coats. The receptors come from a human donor in good health.

V gene TRBV5-1 combines with J gene TRBJ1-5; 9 positions match TRBD1. This CDR3 spans 16 amino acids. V dropped 0 bases and J dropped 6; count of bases not matched to a gene: 7. The germline V gene has CDR1 SGHRS and CDR2 YFSETQ. CDR3 nucleotides: TGCGCCAGCAGCTTGGGAACAGGGGGCTGGGTTCAGCCCCAGCATTTT. This translates into CASSLGTGGWVQPQHF.

The J gene is TRBJ2-2, the V gene TRBV18, with 7 bases aligning to TRBD1. J was trimmed by 1 base and V by 3 bases; bases with no gene match: 2. The CDR3 is 15 amino acids. Germline-derived CDR1 and CDR2 are KGHSH and LQKENI. The CDR3 DNA reads TGTGCCAGCTCACCCGGGACAGTGAACACCGGGGAGCTGTTTTTT. This gives the protein CASSPGTVNTGELFF.

V is TRBV5-5 and J is TRBJ1-1, with D maybe TRBD1 (5 bases). Germline V CDR1 and CDR2: SGHKS, YYEKEE (reference sequence). The CDR3 extends over 14 amino acids. V lost 5 bases, J lost 5 bases, and 16 bases lay in between. In nucleotides, the CDR3 is TGTGCCAGCAGAATCCATATGGGGGGAACTGAAGCTTTCTTT. Its protein product is CASRIHMGGTEAFF.

This sequence joins TRBV7-9 and TRBJ2-5; 7 bases align to TRBD1. Germline lookup yields CDR1 SEHNR and CDR2 FQNEAQ (reference sequence). The CDR3 loop spans 16 amino acids. The V segment lost 5 bases and the J segment 0 bases; nucleotides outside the gene matches: 9. The DNA of the CDR3 is TGTGCCAGCAGCGGCCTGGGACAGTTTTACCAAGAGACCCAGTACTTC. It specifies CASSGLGQFYQETQYF.

The J gene is TRBJ2-5, the V gene TRBV11-3, with TRBD2 identical over 8 bases. With V trimmed by 5 bases and J by 5 bases, 13 bases remained unmatched. Germline CDR1 is SGHNT and CDR2 is YENEEA. CDR3 length: 16 residues. CDR3 DNA sequence: TGTGCCAGCAGCCATAGACGGGAGGGGCTGGGGGAGACCCAGTACTTC. Translation gives CASSHRREGLGETQYF. The full variable domain, in which reference TRBV11-3 and TRBJ2-5 provide the parts outside the CDR3, is EAGVVQSPRYKIIEKKQPVAFWCNPISGHNTLYWYLQNLGQGPELLIRYENEEAVDDSQLPKDRFSAERLKGVDSTLKIQPAELGDSAVYLCASSHRREGLGETQYFGPGTRLLVL.

The chain is built from TRBV6-1 and TRBJ1-2, with D tentatively TRBD1 (6 bases). CDR3 size: 14 residues. Trimming left V 6 bases short and J 2 bases short, with 13 bases between. Germline-derived CDR1 and CDR2 are MNHNS and SASEGT. The CDR3 loop is CASSQGWGNYGYTF. The CDR3 coding sequence is TGTGCCAGCAGCCAGGGGTGGGGGAACTATGGCTACACCTTC.

This clone was seen more than once but under ten times. The chain recombines TRBV19 with TRBJ1-3, with a possible D match to TRBD1 (6 bases). Germline lookup yields CDR1 LNHDA and CDR2 SQIVND (reference sequence). Trimming removed 9 bases at V and 3 bases at J, with 15 bases between. The CDR3 loop spans 14 amino acids. CDR3 bases: TGTGCCAGCACGCGGGGGGGCAGTGGAAACACCATATATTTT. Residues: CASTRGGSGNTIYF.

This chain uses TRBV7-2 with TRBJ2-7; D gene uncertain. The V gene lost 3 bases and the J gene lost 6 bases, with 9 bases spanning the gap. The CDR3 is 12 amino acids. Germline V lookup: CDR1 SGHTA, CDR2 FQGNSA. In DNA form, the CDR3 reads TGTGCCAGCAGCTTCCGGGTCGGCGAGCAGTACTTC. It encodes CASSFRVGEQYF.

The chain uses TRBV5-1 and TRBJ1-1; D may be TRBD1 (6 bases). Germline V gene lookup returns CDR1 SGHRS and CDR2 YFSETQ. The CDR3 sequence is 15 residues long. The V end was cut by 4 bases, the J end by 4 bases, with 17 bases between. CDR3 in amino acids: CASSGQGTPSTEAFF. DNA of the CDR3: TGCGCCAGCAGCGGGCAGGGGACGCCGAGCACTGAAGCTTTCTTT.

This chain joins TRBV5-1 and TRBJ2-3, with D tentatively TRBD2 (5 bases). Between the trimmed V and J ends, which lost 5 bases and 3 bases, there was a span of 13 bases. The CDR3 is 14 residues long. CDR1 and CDR2 from the germline V gene are SGHRS and YFSETQ. This CDR3 reads CASRGVKETDTQYF. CDR3 in DNA: TGCGCCAGCAGGGGAGTAAAGGAAACAGATACGCAGTATTTT.